The source of this T cell receptor beta chain is a study of CD8+CD57+ T cells in acquired aplastic anemia. Researchers used genomic DNA as the template to profile TCR beta VDJ and CDR3. TCRdb fed the reads into MiXCR, producing one record per CDR3 protein. The sample comprises some 140,000 distinct CDR3 sequences, about 54% of which are singletons, and approximately 12% rests with the top ten. Those patients picked for sequencing had displayed CD8+CD57+ cell expansion on flow cytometry. CDR3 length: 14 residues. Germline V lookup: CDR1 SGDLS, CDR2 YYNGEE. Trimming cost V 2 bases and J 7 bases; bases outside gene matches: 6.

The clonotype was recovered from a human donor with aplastic anemia. The chain carries TRBV9 and TRBJ2-1, with TRBD1 matching 7 bases. The sequenced material came from sorted CD4+, CD8+, or CD8+CD57+ T cells (not recorded which) from PBMCs. For the CDR3, the DNA is TGTGCCAGCAGCGTGGCAGGGGGAAAGAATGAGCAGTTCTTC. Its translation is CASSVAGGKNEQFF. The full variable domain, rest sourced from reference TRBV9 and TRBJ2-1, is DSGVTQTPKHLITATGQRVTLRCSPRSGDLSVYWYQQSLDQGLQFLIQYYNGEERAKGNILERFSAQQFPDLHSELNLSSLELGDSALYFCASSVAGGKNEQFFGPGTRLTVL.